These 2 T cell receptor beta chains were all obtained from the same sample, sequenced in a study of blood T cell repertoires in COVID-19. TCRdb's table, derived via immunoSEQ multiplex PCR, lists solely in-frame clones and lacks some. The sample carries 140,000 to 150,000 clones, 70% to 90% recorded once. Sequencing was done on a sample of PBMCs or T cells enriched from blood (not recorded which). Receptors were obtained from a woman aged 25 to 45 with acute COVID-19.

This chain joins TRBV19 and TRBJ2-5, with 12 bases fitting TRBD2. The J segment lost 5 bases and the V segment lost 5 bases, leaving 9 bases of the junction unmatched. The CDR3 covers 16 residues. Germline CDR1 reads LNHDA; CDR2 reads SQIVND (reference sequence). The CDR3 is CASSPGGTSGRETQYF. The CDR3 coding sequence is TGTGCCAGTAGTCCAGGGGGGACTAGCGGGCGGGAGACCCAGTACTTC.

The chain couples TRBV24-1 to TRBJ1-1; D call uncertain. The germline V gene has CDR1 KGHDR and CDR2 SFDVKD. The V end was cut by 9 bases, the J end by 0 bases, with 10 bases between. The CDR3 is made up of 13 amino acids. DNA for the CDR3: TGTGCCACCCGGAGGGAGATGAACACTGAAGCTTTCTTT. Translated, it gives CATRREMNTEAFF.